This TCR beta chain was obtained from a study of shared T cell receptors in the human thymus. Trimming removed 5 bases from V and 5 bases from J, with 9 bases in between. The CDR3 consists of 11 residues. CDR1 is DFQATT, CDR2 SNEGSKA, per germline (reference sequence). Data came from immunoSEQ multiplex PCR; TCRdb stores just in-frame clones and leaves some out. The sample has approximately 730,000 clones, 70% to 90% seen once. The sample was also reused in another study, on human thymus T cells. From that report: What appeared biased in thymic and blood repertoires was the usage of V and J genes. Among unrelated individuals, related research reported thymic repertoires that overlapped highly.

This sequence originates from a girl under three years old with a congenital heart defect. V gene TRBV20-1 combines with J gene TRBJ2-5; D unresolved. Sequencing was performed on thymocytes. The CDR3 loop reads CSAESKETQYF. DNA of the CDR3: TGCAGTGCTGAGAGTAAGGAGACCCAGTACTTC.